These 5 T cell receptor beta chains share one sample of origin, sequenced in a study of CD8+ T cells in alopecia areata. RNA was isolated and reverse transcribed to cDNA, the sequencing template. Assay: immunoSEQ multiplex PCR; the TCRdb copy retains only in-frame clones and omits some. There are 170,000 or so clones in the sample; over 50% occur only once, and roughly 15% lies in the top ten. The specimen was CD4+ T cells sorted from blood, collected at week 0. The origin of the receptors is a human donor with alopecia areata.

The chain couples TRBV2 to TRBJ2-3; 7 nucleotides align to TRBD1. Germline lookup yields CDR1 SNHLY and CDR2 FYNNEI. V gave up 10 bases and J gave up 4 bases; unmatched junction bases: 8. The CDR3 has 13 amino acids. The CDR3 coding sequence is TGTGCCACCACGGACAGGATTGCAGATACGCAGTATTTT. Protein sequence: CATTDRIADTQYF.

The chain recombines TRBV7-9 with TRBJ2-7, with D perhaps being TRBD1 or TRBD2 (6 bases each). V lost 1 base to trimming and J lost 2 bases, with 9 bases between them. CDR3 length: 14 residues. CDR1 is SEHNR and CDR2 is FQNEAQ in the germline V gene (reference sequence). The CDR3 is CASSLEGGAYEQYF. CDR3 DNA sequence: TGTGCCAGCAGCTTAGAGGGGGGCGCCTACGAGCAGTACTTC.

The chain uses TRBV29-1 and TRBJ2-7; TRBD1 matches at 8 bases. With V trimmed by 3 bases and J by 2 bases, 9 bases remained unmatched. This CDR3 is built from 15 residues. The V gene's germline CDR1 is SQVTM and CDR2 ANQGSEA. CDR3 sequence: CSVDDGAGGPYEQYF. In DNA form, the CDR3 reads TGCAGCGTTGACGACGGGGCAGGGGGCCCCTACGAGCAGTACTTC.

CDR3 region: CASSLGRAGSNEQFF. Written as DNA, the CDR3 is TGTGCCAGCAGCTTAGGGCGGGCAGGAAGCAATGAGCAGTTCTTC. This chain connects TRBV11-2 to TRBJ2-1, with a weak D call TRBD2 (5 bases). The germline V gene encodes CDR1 SGHAT and CDR2 FQNNGV. V lost 1 base, J lost 6 bases, and 13 bases lay in between. The CDR3 spans 15 residues.

The V call is TRBV7-8, the J call TRBJ2-3; possibly TRBD2 for D (5 bases). Trimming pared 5 bases from V and 0 bases from J, leaving 12 bases between. Germline V CDR1 and CDR2: SGHVS, FQNEAQ. CDR3 length: 15 residues. The CDR3 sequence is CASSVTGSSTDTQYF. The CDR3 DNA follows: TGTGCCAGCAGCGTGACGGGGTCTAGCACAGATACGCAGTATTTT. Looking up the rest from reference TRBV7-8 and TRBJ2-3 gives the full variable domain: GAGVSQSPRYKVAKRGQDVALRCDPISGHVSLFWYQQALGQGPEFLTYFQNEAQLDKSGLPSDRFFAERPEGSVSTLKIQRTQQEDSAVYLCASSVTGSSTDTQYFGPGTRLTVL.